Each of the 14 T cell receptor beta chains below was sequenced from the same sample in a study of CD8 T cells in ankylosing spondylitis. TCRdb ran MiXCR on the 5' RACE reads and lists one entry per CDR3 protein. The sample lists 200,000 to 250,000 distinct CDR3 sequences; under 12% were seen once. The sequenced material came from blood, either unsorted or a sorted T cell fraction (not recorded which). The receptors derive from a male donor with ankylosing spondylitis or in good health (not recorded which).

In its sample, this clonotype was seen many times. The V call is TRBV7-9, the J call TRBJ1-1; D unclear. There are 13 residues in the CDR3. Germline V lookup: CDR1 SEHNR, CDR2 FQNEAQ (reference sequence). Trimming cost V 7 bases and J 4 bases, with 13 bases left between them. CDR3 protein: CASTSGVSTEAFF. The CDR3 DNA sequence: TGTGCCAGCACCTCCGGGGTGAGCACTGAAGCTTTCTTT. The variable domain in full, with the rest retrieved from reference TRBV7-9 and TRBJ1-1, is DTGVSQNPRHKITKRGQNVTFRCDPISEHNRLYWYRQTLGQGPEFLTYFQNEAQLEKSRLLSDRFSAERPKGSFSTLEIQRTEQGDSAMYLCASTSGVSTEAFFGQGTRLTVV.

Many counts were recorded for this clonotype. The chain recombines TRBV12-3 or TRBV12-4 with TRBJ2-3; TRBD2 matches at 9 bases. The CDR3 has 15 amino acids. V shed 5 bases and J 9 bases; nucleotides not matched to a gene: 12. CDR3 DNA sequence: TGTGCCAGCAGTGTATCCGGGACTAGCCCCGGCACGCAGTATTTT. It codes for CASSVSGTSPGTQYF.

This clonotype was detected ten times or more. This chain links TRBV7-9 with TRBJ1-3, with D possibly TRBD1 on 6 matching bases. V shed 2 bases and J shed 4 bases, with 18 bases lying between them. Germline CDR1 is SEHNR and CDR2 is FQNEAQ (reference sequence). The CDR3 is 17 residues long. CDR3 loop: CASSLPSLGAEGNTIYF. In DNA, the CDR3 is TGTGCCAGCAGCTTACCCAGCCTGGGGGCCGAGGGAAACACCATATATTTT.

This clonotype was detected ten times or more. This chain uses TRBV5-1 with TRBJ2-3; 7 nucleotides agree with TRBD2. Losses at the gene ends were 7 bases for V and 1 base for J; bases not matched to a gene: 15. The CDR3 is 17 residues long. In germline, CDR1 is SGHRS, CDR2 YFSETQ. CDR3 nucleotide sequence: TGCGCCAGCGGGCGACGTCTGGCGGGGGTGGGCACAGATACGCAGTATTTT. Its translation: CASGRRLAGVGTDTQYF.

This chain uses TRBV20-1 with TRBJ1-2; maybe TRBD1 (5 bases). CDR3 length: 14 residues. The V and J ends lost 3 bases and 4 bases respectively, with 15 bases between them. Germline lookup yields CDR1 DFQATT and CDR2 SNEGSKA (reference sequence). In DNA form, the CDR3 reads TGCAGTGCTAGCACAGGTTCACGAGGCTATGGCTACACCTTC. Translated, it gives CSASTGSRGYGYTF.

This clonotype was observed at least ten times. The chain carries TRBV5-1 and TRBJ2-1; TRBD1 might be the D (5 bases). Between the trimmed V and J ends, which lost 7 bases and 6 bases, there was a span of 17 bases. Germline values: CDR1 SGHRS, CDR2 YFSETQ. The length of the CDR3 is 14 residues. CDR3 DNA sequence: TGCGCCAGCGGCGACCCCAGGGCGGTCAATGAGCAGTTCTTC. Protein product: CASGDPRAVNEQFF.

This clonotype was seen repeatedly, ten times or more. The chain joins TRBV28 to TRBJ2-1, with 7 bases lining up with TRBD2. The CDR3 loop spans 16 amino acids. The germline V gene encodes CDR1 MDHEN and CDR2 SYDVKM. Trimming removed 10 bases from V and 4 bases from J; junction bases left unmatched: 16. For the CDR3, the DNA is TGTGCCACACAAACGAGCGGGGACGCTTGGTACAATGAGCAGTTCTTC. Encoded protein: CATQTSGDAWYNEQFF.

This clonotype was seen only a few times. J is TRBJ2-6 and V is TRBV6-2 or TRBV6-3, with D perhaps matching TRBD1 (6 bases). CDR1 is MNHEY and CDR2 is SVGEGT in the germline V gene. V was shortened by 4 bases and J by 4 bases, with 14 bases between the two germline ends. The CDR3 sequence is 16 residues long. CDR3 loop: CASSWTAPGGANVLTF. DNA of the CDR3: TGTGCCAGCAGTTGGACAGCTCCCGGAGGGGCCAACGTCCTGACTTTC.

The chain uses TRBV5-1 and TRBJ2-7; TRBD1 aligns across 7 bases. The CDR3 runs to 16 residues. Germline-derived CDR1 and CDR2 are SGHRS and YFSETQ. V shed 0 bases, J shed 3 bases, and the junction held 9 bases outside the gene matches. The CDR3 region has the DNA TGCGCCAGCAGCTTGGCCGCCGGACAGGTTTTCTACGAGCAGTACTTC. It is translated as CASSLAAGQVFYEQYF. The full variable domain, in which reference TRBV5-1 and TRBJ2-7 provide the parts outside the CDR3, is KAGVTQTPRYLIKTRGQQVTLSCSPISGHRSVSWYQQTPGQGLQFLFEYFSETQRNKGNFPGRFSGRQFSNSRSEMNVSTLELGDSALYLCASSLAAGQVFYEQYFGPGTRLTVT.

This clonotype was found many times. The V gene is TRBV20-1, the J gene TRBJ1-2; 10 nucleotides align to TRBD1. CDR3 length: 16 amino acids. The junction had 12 bases not matched to a gene; V was cut back by 4 bases and J by 4 bases. In germline, CDR1 is DFQATT, CDR2 SNEGSKA (reference sequence). The CDR3 DNA follows: TGCAGTGCTATTGACAGGGGGCTTTATTTCAGCTATGGCTACACCTTC. This gives the protein CSAIDRGLYFSYGYTF.

This clonotype was recorded at least ten times. V is TRBV18 and J is TRBJ2-5; D tentatively reads TRBD1 or TRBD2 (6 bases each). The CDR3 runs to 15 residues. The ends were cut back, 3 bases at V and 4 bases at J, with 15 bases in the middle. CDR1 and CDR2 (germline): KGHSH, LQKENI. CDR3 in amino acids: CASSPPGASGETQYF. The CDR3, as DNA: TGTGCCAGCTCACCTCCGGGGGCCTCGGGAGAGACCCAGTACTTC.

On this clonotype: A much larger clone sits a single nucleotide away, making a read error possible. The chain carries TRBV20-1 and TRBJ2-7; D is ambiguous. Germline V gives CDR1 DFQATT, CDR2 SNEGSKA (reference sequence). This CDR3 comprises 13 residues. The CDR3 sequence is CSARSRSLYEHYF. The CDR3 DNA reads as TGCAGTGCTAGATCGCGCTCTCTCTACGAGCACTACTTC.

This clonotype was detected ten times or more. The V gene is TRBV12-3 or TRBV12-4, the J gene TRBJ2-2; D is possibly TRBD1 (6 bases). The CDR3 consists of 11 residues. The CDR3 nucleotides read TGTGCGGACAGCACGGGTGGGGAGCTGTTTTTT. Its protein is CADSTGGELFF.

Ten or more counts support this clonotype. This rearrangement joins TRBV5-1 to TRBJ1-2; D is perhaps TRBD1 (5 bases). Trimming took off 4 bases at V and 2 bases at J, with 15 bases between the two ends. Germline CDR1 reads SGHRS; CDR2 reads YFSETQ. CDR3 length equals 15 residues. In nucleotides, the CDR3 is TGCGCCAGCAGCCCCGGGACCCCGAGGAACTATGGCTACACCTTC. Translating gives CASSPGTPRNYGYTF.